This T cell receptor (beta chain) derives from a study of Graves' ophthalmopathy and Graves' hyperthyroidism. General study points: In blood appeared most of the expanded thyroid clonotypes whose frequency exceeded 0.001.

TCR beta CDR3 amplification used RNA transcripts. HTBI-primed RT-PCR formed the first round, and a multiplex PCR formed the second. TCRdb processed the multiplex PCR reads anew with MiXCR; each CDR3 protein has one entry. This table holds 740,000 or so distinct CDR3 sequences, approximately 40% found once. The length of the CDR3 is 16 residues. After removal of 2 bases from V and 8 bases from J, the junction contained 9 bases not matched to a gene. This clonotype was seen a few times. The antigen is undetermined. Sequenced input: peripheral blood. The receptor was isolated from an adult man with Graves' ophthalmopathy. The V gene is TRBV12-3 or TRBV12-4, the J gene TRBJ1-2; 12 bases line up with TRBD1. CDR3 amino acids: CASSLKSGQGAWGYTF. CDR3 nucleotides: TGTGCCAGCAGTTTAAAGTCGGGACAGGGGGCGTGGGGCTACACCTTC.